This T cell receptor (beta chain) was sequenced for a study of response to subunit inactivated influenza vaccine. Findings of the study overall: Each seasonal influenza vaccination recruits few new T cells, the authors suggested.

V lost 1 base and J lost 5, with 14 bases in between. The CDR3 extends over 15 amino acids. Germline V lookup: CDR1 SGHDN, CDR2 FVKESK. With respect to this clonotype: Its antigen is unknown.

TCRdb re-called the RT-PCR reads with MiXCR, one entry per CDR3 protein. The data hold 500,000 to 650,000 distinct CDR3 sequences, with less than 10% observed a single time. The TCR was taken from a man aged 50-75 years who received an inactivated influenza vaccine. The sequences come from PBMCs from blood, collected roughly 24 months after vaccination. The V call is TRBV14, the J call TRBJ1-2; D is possibly TRBD1 (5 bases). The CDR3 spells CASSQAPGRGYGYTF. The CDR3 coding sequence is TGTGCCAGCAGCCAAGCTCCGGGACGGGGTTATGGCTACACCTTC.